This TCR beta chain derives from a study of blood T cell repertoires in COVID-19. Whole-study context: There were acute and convalescent COVID-19 samples, and they came from the United States, Italy and Spain.

J lost 3 bases, V lost 5 bases, and 6 bases had no gene match. The CDR3 covers 14 residues. Germline V gene lookup returns CDR1 SQVTM and CDR2 ANQGSEA. Libraries were prepared by immunoSEQ multiplex PCR; TCRdb keeps only in-frame clonotypes and omits some of them. The sample lists 60,000 to 85,000 clones, 70% to 90% occurring once. The chain couples TRBV29-1 to TRBJ1-1; the match to TRBD1 covers 10 bases. The sequence was collected from a woman between 50 and 59 years old with COVID-19, enrolled during active disease. The sample taken for sequencing was peripheral blood. CDR3 sequence (DNA): TGCAGCGTTTTGGGGACAGGGGAGGACACTGAAGCTTTCTTT. It is translated as CSVLGTGEDTEAFF.